In its sample, the clone carrying this T cell receptor beta chain was seen once. Its antigen is as yet unknown. This entry is derived from a study of T cell repertoires in cytomegalovirus infection. The wider study: Public TCR beta signature analysis indicated the presence of both CMV infection and matching HLA type. General study points: Clonotype analysis showed dominance of the ex vivo response by HLA-C-restricted CMV-specific TCR beta clonotypes. Cumulative frequency (of public TCR beta family members) identified carriers of CMV plus the relevant HLA.

TCRdb itself ran the reads through MiXCR, one entry per CDR3 protein. The sample has about 530,000 distinct CDR3 sequences, 26% seen once; the top ten hold under 15%. From germline, CDR1 is SGHDT and CDR2 YYEEEE. CDR3 length: 15 amino acids. The V and J ends lost 4 bases and 0 bases respectively, with 13 bases between them. V is TRBV5-6 and J is TRBJ2-5, with unresolved D. Sequenced sample: PBMCs. This receptor was taken from a human donor in good health (CMV status not recorded). Some clones in this sample may be carry-over from other donors' samples. CDR3 protein: CASSLLSRHQETQYF. CDR3 in DNA: TGTGCCAGCAGCCTTCTTTCGCGACACCAAGAGACCCAGTACTTC.